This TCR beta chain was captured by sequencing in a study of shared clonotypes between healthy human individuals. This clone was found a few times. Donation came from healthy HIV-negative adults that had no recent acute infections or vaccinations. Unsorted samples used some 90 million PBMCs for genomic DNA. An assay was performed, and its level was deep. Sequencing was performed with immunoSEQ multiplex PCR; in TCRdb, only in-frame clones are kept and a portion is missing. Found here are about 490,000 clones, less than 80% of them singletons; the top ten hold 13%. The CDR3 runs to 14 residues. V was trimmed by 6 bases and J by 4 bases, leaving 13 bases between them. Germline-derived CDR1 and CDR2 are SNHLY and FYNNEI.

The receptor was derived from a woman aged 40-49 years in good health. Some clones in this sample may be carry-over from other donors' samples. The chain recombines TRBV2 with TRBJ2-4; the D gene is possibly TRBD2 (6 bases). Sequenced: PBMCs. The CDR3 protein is CASRDRDSKNIQYF. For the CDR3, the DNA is TGTGCCAGCAGGGACCGGGACTCTAAAAACATTCAGTACTTC. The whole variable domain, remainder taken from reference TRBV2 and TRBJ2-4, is EPEVTQTPSHQVTQMGQEVILRCVPISNHLYFYWYRQILGQKVEFLVSFYNNEISEKSEIFDDQFSVERPDGSNFTLKIRSTKLEDSAMYFCASRDRDSKNIQYFGAGTRLSVL.